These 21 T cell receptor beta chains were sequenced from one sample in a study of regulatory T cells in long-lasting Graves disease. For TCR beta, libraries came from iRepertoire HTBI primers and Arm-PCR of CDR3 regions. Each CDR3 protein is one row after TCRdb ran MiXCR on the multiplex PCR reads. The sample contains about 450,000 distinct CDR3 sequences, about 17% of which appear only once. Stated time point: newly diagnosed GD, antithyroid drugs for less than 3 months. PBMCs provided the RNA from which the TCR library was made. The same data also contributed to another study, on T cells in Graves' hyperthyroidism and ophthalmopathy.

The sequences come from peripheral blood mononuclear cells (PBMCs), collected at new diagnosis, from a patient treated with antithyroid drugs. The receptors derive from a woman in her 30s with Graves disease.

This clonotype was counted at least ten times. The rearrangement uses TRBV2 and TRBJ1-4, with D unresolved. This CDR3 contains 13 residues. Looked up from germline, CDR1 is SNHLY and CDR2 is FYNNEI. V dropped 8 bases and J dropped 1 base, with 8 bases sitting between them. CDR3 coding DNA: TGTGCCAGCTATCGAGGAACTAATGAAAAACTGTTTTTT. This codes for CASYRGTNEKLFF.

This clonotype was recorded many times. The CDR3 DNA sequence: TGTGCCAGCTCACCGGGACAGGGAGGCTCACCCCTCCACTTT. It encodes CASSPGQGGSPLHF. The chain combines TRBV18 with TRBJ1-6, with 9 bases that match TRBD1. CDR3 length equals 14 residues. Germline CDR1 is KGHSH and CDR2 is LQKENI. Trimming took 3 bases from V and 10 from J; bases not matched to a gene: 4.

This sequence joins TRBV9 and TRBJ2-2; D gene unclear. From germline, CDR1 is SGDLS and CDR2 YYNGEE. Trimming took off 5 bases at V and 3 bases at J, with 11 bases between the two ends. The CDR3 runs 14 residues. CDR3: CASRKDGYTGELFF. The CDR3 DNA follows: TGTGCCAGCAGGAAGGACGGTTACACCGGGGAGCTGTTTTTT.

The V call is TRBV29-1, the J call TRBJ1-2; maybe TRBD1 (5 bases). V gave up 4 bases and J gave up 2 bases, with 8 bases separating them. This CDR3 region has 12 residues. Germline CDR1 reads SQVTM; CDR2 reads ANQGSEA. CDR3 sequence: CSVGPGNYGYTF. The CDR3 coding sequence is TGCAGCGTTGGGCCAGGGAACTATGGCTACACCTTC. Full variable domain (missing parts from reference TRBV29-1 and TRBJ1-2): SAVISQKPSRDICQRGTSLTIQCQVDSQVTMMFWYRQQPGQSLTLIATANQGSEATYESGFVIDKFPISRPNLTFSTLTVSNMSPEDSSIYLCSVGPGNYGYTFGSGTRLTVV.

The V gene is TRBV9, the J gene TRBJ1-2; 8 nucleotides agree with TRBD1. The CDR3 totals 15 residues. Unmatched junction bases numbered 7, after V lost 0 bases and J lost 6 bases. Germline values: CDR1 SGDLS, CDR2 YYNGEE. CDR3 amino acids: CASSVGGGQGDGYTF. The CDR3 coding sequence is TGTGCCAGCAGCGTAGGGGGTGGACAGGGTGATGGCTACACCTTC.

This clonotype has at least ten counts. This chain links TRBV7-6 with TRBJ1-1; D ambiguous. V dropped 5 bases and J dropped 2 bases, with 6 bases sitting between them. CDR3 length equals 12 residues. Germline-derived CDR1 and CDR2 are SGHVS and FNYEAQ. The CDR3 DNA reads TGTGCCAGCAGCCAGGACAACACTGAAGCTTTCTTT. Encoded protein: CASSQDNTEAFF.

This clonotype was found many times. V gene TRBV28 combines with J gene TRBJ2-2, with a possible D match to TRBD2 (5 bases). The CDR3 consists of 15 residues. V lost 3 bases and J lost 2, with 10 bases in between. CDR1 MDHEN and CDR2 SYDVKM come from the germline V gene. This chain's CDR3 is CASSFWRKNTGELFF. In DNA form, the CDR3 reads TGTGCCAGCAGTTTCTGGAGGAAAAACACCGGGGAGCTGTTTTTT.

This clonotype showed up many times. Written as DNA, the CDR3 is TGTGCCAGCAGCTTGACTAGCGGATATGAGTGGGAGACCCAGTACTTC. Residues: CASSLTSGYEWETQYF. The chain joins TRBV5-6 to TRBJ2-5; 8 bases agree with TRBD2. CDR1 SGHDT and CDR2 YYEEEE come from the germline V gene. The CDR3 has 16 residues. Trimming removed 1 base from V and 5 bases from J; junction bases left unmatched: 10.

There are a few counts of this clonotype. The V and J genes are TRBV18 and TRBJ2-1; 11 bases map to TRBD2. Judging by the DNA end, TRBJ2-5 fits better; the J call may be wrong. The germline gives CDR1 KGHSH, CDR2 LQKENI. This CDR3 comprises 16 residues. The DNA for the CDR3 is TGTGCCAGCCCCCGCAGCGGGACTAGCGGACAAGAGACCCAGTACTTC. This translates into CASPRSGTSGQETQYF.

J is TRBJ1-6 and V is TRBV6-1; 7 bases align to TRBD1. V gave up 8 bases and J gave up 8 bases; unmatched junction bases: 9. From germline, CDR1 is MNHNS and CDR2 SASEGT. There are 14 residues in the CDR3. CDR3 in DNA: TGTGCCAGCGCAAGACAGGGCGGGGATTCACCCCTCCACTTT. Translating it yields CASARQGGDSPLHF.

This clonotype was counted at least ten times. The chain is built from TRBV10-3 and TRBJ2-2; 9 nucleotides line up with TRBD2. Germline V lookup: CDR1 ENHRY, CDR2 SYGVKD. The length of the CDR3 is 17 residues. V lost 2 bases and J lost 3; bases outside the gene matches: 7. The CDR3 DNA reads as TGTGCCATCAGTGAGATTGGCGGGAGGGCCGACACCGGGGAGCTGTTTTTT. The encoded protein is CAISEIGGRADTGELFF.

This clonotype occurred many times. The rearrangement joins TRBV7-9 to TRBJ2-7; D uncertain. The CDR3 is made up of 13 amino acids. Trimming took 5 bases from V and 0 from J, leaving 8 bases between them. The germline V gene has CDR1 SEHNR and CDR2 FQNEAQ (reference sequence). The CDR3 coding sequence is TGTGCCAGCAGCCCTGAGGACTCCTACGAGCAGTACTTC. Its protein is CASSPEDSYEQYF.

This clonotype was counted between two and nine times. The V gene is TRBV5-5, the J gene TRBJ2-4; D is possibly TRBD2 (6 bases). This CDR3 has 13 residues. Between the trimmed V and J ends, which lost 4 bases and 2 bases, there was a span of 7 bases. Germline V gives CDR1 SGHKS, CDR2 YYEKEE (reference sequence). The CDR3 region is CASSLAPKNIQYF. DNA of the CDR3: TGTGCCAGCAGCCTAGCGCCCAAAAACATTCAGTACTTC.

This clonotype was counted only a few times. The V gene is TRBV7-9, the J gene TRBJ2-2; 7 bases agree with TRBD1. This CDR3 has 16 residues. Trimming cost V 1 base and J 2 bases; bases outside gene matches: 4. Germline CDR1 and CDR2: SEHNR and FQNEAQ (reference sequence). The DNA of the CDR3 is TGTGCCAGCAGCTTAGATTGGGACAGAAACACCGGGGAGCTGTTTTTT. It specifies CASSLDWDRNTGELFF. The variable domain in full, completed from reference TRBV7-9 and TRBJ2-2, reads DTGVSQNPRHKITKRGQNVTFRCDPISEHNRLYWYRQTLGQGPEFLTYFQNEAQLEKSRLLSDRFSAERPKGSFSTLEIQRTEQGDSAMYLCASSLDWDRNTGELFFGEGSRLTVL.

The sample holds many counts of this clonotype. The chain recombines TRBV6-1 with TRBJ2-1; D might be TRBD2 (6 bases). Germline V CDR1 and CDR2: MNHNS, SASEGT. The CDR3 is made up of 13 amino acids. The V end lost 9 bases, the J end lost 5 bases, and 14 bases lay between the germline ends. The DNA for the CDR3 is TGTGCCAGACACCTAGCGAGAGACAATGAGCAGTTCTTC. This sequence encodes CARHLARDNEQFF.

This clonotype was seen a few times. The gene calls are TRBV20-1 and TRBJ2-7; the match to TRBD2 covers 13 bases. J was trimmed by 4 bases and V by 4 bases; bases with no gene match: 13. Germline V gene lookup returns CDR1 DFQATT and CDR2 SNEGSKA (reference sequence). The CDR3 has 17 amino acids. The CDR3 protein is CSAKGGTSGALGYEQYF. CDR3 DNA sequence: TGCAGTGCTAAGGGCGGGACTAGCGGGGCGCTCGGGTACGAGCAGTACTTC.

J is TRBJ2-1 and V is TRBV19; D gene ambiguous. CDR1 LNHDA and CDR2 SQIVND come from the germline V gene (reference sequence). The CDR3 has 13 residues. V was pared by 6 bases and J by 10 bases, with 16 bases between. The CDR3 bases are TGTGCCAGTAGATTGGCCGGAGCCCAGGAGCAGTTCTTC. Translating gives CASRLAGAQEQFF.

The CDR3 loop is CASRRLAGDNIQYF. CDR3 bases: TGTGCCAGCAGAAGACTAGCGGGAGACAACATTCAGTACTTC. This chain joins TRBV7-9 and TRBJ2-4, with TRBD2 matching 12 bases. After removal of 6 bases from V and 7 bases from J, the junction contained 4 bases not matched to a gene. The CDR3 spans 14 residues. CDR1 is SEHNR, CDR2 FQNEAQ, per germline (reference sequence).

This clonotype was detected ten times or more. CDR3 DNA: TGCAGCGTTAACCAGGGGACGGGGGAAGAGACCCAGTACTTC. Protein product: CSVNQGTGEETQYF. This chain uses TRBV29-1 with TRBJ2-5; D assignment may be TRBD1 or TRBD2 (6 bases each). The V gene lost 5 bases and the J gene lost 3 bases, with 16 bases spanning the gap. The germline V gene has CDR1 SQVTM and CDR2 ANQGSEA. The CDR3 extends over 14 amino acids. Full variable domain (outside the CDR3, taken from reference TRBV29-1 and TRBJ2-5): SAVISQKPSRDICQRGTSLTIQCQVDSQVTMMFWYRQQPGQSLTLIATANQGSEATYESGFVIDKFPISRPNLTFSTLTVSNMSPEDSSIYLCSVNQGTGEETQYFGPGTRLLVL.

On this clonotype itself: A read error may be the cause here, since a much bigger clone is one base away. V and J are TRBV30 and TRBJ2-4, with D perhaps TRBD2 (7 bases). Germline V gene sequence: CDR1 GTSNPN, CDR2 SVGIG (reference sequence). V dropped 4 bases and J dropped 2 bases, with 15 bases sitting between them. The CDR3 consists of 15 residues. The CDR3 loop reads CAWNVGGGTKNIQYF. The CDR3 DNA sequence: TGTGCCTGGAATGTAGGGGGAGGGACCAAAAACATTCAGTACTTC. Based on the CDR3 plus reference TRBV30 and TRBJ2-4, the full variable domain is SQTIHQWPATLVQPVGSPLSLECTVEGTSNPNLYWYRQAAGRGLQLLFYSVGIGQISSEVPQNLSASRPQDRQFILSSKKLLLSDSGFYLCAWNVGGGTKNIQYFGAGTRLSVL.

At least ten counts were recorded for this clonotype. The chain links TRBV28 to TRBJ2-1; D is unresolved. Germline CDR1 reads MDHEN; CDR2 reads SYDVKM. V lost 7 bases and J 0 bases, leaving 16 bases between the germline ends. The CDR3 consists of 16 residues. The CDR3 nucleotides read TGTGCCAGCAACTCTCCCTGGTTCGGCTCCTACAATGAGCAGTTCTTC. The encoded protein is CASNSPWFGSYNEQFF.